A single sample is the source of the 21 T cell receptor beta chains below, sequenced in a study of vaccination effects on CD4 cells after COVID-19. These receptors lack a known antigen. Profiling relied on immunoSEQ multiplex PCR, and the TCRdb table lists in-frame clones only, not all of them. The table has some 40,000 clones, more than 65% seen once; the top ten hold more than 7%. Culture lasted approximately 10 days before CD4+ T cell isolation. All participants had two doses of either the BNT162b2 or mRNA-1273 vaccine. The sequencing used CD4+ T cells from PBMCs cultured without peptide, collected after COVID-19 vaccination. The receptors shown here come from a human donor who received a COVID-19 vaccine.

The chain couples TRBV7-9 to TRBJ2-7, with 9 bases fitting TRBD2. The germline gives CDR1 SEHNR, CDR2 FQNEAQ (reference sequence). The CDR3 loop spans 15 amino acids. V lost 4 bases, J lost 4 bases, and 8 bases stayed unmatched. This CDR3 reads CASSSQRGDQYEQYF. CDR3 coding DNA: TGTGCCAGCAGCTCTCAGCGGGGGGATCAATACGAGCAGTACTTC. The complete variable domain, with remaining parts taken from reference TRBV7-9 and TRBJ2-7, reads DTGVSQNPRHKITKRGQNVTFRCDPISEHNRLYWYRQTLGQGPEFLTYFQNEAQLEKSRLLSDRFSAERPKGSFSTLEIQRTEQGDSAMYLCASSSQRGDQYEQYFGPGTRLTVT.

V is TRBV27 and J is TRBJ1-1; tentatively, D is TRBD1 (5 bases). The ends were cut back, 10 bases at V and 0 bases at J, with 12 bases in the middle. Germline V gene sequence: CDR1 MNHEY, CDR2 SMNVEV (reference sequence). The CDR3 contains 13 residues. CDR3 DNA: TGTGCCATTCGACAGACCTTGAACACTGAAGCTTTCTTT. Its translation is CAIRQTLNTEAFF.

The CDR3 DNA sequence: TGCGCCAGCAGCTTGGCGGGAGCCCAAGGCTACGAGCAGTACTTC. The encoded protein is CASSLAGAQGYEQYF. The chain employs TRBV5-1 and TRBJ2-7, with D possibly matching TRBD2 (6 bases). The length of the CDR3 is 15 residues. Trimming cost V 0 bases and J 3 bases, with 13 bases left between them. From germline, CDR1 is SGHRS and CDR2 YFSETQ.

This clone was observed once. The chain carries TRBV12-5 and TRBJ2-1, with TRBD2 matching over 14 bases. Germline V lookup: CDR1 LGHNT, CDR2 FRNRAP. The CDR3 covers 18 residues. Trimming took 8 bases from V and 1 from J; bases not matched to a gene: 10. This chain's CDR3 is CASSRGTSGSPSYNEQFF. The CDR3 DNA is TGTGCTAGTTCGAGGGGGACTAGCGGGAGCCCGTCCTACAATGAGCAGTTCTTC.

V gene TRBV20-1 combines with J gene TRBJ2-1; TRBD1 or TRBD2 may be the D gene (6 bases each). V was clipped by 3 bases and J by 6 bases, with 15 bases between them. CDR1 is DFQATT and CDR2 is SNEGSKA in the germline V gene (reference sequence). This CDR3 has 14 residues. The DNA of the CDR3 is TGCAGTGCTAGTACGGGGGCAAGCCCCAATGAGCAGTTCTTC. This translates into CSASTGASPNEQFF.

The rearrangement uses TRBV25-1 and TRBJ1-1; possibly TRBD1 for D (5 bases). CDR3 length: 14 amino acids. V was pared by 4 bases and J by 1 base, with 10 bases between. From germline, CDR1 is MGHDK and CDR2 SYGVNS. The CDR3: CASSATGGNTEAFF. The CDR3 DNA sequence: TGTGCCAGCAGTGCAACAGGAGGGAACACTGAAGCTTTCTTT.

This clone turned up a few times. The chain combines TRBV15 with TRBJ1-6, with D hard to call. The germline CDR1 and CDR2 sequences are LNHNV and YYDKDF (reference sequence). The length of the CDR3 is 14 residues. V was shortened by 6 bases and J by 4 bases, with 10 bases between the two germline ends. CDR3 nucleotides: TGTGCCACCAGAACCGGACGGTATAATTCACCCCTCCACTTT. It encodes CATRTGRYNSPLHF.

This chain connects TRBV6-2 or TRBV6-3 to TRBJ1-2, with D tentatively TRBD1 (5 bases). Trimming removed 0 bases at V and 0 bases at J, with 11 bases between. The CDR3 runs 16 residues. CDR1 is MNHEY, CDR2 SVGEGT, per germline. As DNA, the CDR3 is TGTGCCAGCAGTTACTCGTCCGGGGCCACTAACTATGGCTACACCTTC. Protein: CASSYSSGATNYGYTF.

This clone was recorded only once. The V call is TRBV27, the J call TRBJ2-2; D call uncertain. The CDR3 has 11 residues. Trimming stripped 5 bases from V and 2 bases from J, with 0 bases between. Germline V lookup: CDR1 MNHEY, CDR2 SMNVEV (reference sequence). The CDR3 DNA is TGTGCCAGCAGTAACACCGGGGAGCTGTTTTTT. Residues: CASSNTGELFF.

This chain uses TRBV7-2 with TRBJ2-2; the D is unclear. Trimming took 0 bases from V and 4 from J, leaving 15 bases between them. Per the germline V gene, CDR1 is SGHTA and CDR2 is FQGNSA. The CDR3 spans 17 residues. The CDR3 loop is CASSLARIRLSTGELFF. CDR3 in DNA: TGTGCCAGCAGCTTAGCGCGTATTAGACTCAGCACCGGGGAGCTGTTTTTT.

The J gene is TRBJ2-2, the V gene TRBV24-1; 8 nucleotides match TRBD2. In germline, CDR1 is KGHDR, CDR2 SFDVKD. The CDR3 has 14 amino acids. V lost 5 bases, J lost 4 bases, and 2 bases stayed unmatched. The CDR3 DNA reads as TGTGCCACCAGTGGAGCGGGAGCCACCGGGGAGCTGTTTTTT. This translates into CATSGAGATGELFF.

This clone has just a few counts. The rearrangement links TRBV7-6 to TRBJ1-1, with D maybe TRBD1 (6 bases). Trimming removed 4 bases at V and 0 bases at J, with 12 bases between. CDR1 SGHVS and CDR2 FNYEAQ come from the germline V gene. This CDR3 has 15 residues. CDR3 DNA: TGTGCCAGCAGCTCCGGGGGGGGCTTGAACACTGAAGCTTTCTTT. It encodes CASSSGGGLNTEAFF.

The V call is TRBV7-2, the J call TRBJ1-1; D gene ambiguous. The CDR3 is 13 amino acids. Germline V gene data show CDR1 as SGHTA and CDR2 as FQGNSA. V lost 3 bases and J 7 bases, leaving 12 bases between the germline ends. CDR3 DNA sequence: TGTGCCAGCAGCTTGGTCACAGCGGGTGAAGCTTTCTTT. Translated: CASSLVTAGEAFF.

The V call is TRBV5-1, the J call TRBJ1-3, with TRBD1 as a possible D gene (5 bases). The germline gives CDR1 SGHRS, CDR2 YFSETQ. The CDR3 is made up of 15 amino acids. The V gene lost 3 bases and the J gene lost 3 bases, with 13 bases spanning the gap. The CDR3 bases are TGCGCCAGCAGCTCTTCTGGGGCCGGTGGAAACACCATATATTTT. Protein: CASSSSGAGGNTIYF.

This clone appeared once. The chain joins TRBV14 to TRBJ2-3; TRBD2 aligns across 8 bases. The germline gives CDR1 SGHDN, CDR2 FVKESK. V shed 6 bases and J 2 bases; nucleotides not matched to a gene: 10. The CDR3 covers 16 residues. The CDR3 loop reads CASRDTLAGPTDTQYF. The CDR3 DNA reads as TGTGCCAGCAGGGATACTTTAGCGGGACCCACAGATACGCAGTATTTT.

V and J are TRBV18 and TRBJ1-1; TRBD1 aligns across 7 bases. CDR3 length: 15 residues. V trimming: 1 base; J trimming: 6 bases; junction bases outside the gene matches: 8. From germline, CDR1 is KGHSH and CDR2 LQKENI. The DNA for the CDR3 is TGTGCCAGCTCACCACGACAGGGCTTCTGGGCTGAAGCTTTCTTT. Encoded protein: CASSPRQGFWAEAFF. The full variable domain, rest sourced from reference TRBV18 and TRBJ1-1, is NAGVMQNPRHLVRRRGQEARLRCSPMKGHSHVYWYRQLPEEGLKFMVYLQKENIIDESGMPKERFSAEFPKEGPSILRIQQVVRGDSAAYFCASSPRQGFWAEAFFGQGTRLTVV.

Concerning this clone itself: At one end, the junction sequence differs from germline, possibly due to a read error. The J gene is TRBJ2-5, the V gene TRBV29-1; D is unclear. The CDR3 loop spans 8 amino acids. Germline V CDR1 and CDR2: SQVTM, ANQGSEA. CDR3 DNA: TGCAGCGTTGAGGATCCAAACTTC. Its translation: CSVEDPNF.

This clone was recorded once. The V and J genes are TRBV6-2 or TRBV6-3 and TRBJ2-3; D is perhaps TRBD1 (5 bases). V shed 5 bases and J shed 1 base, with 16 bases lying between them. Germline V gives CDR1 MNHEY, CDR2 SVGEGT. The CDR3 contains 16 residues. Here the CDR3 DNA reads TGTGCCAGCAGTGACGGCCTTACAGGAGGCACAGATACGCAGTATTTT. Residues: CASSDGLTGGTDTQYF.

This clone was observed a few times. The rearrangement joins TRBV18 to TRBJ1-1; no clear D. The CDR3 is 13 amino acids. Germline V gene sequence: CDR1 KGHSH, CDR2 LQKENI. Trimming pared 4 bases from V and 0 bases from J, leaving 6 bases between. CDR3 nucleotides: TGTGCCAGCTCACGTGGTATGAACACTGAAGCTTTCTTT. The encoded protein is CASSRGMNTEAFF.

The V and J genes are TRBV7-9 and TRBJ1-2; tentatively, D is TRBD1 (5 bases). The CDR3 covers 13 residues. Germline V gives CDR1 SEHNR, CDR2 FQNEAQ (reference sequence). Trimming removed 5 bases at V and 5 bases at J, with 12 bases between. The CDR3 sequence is CASSRDGGYGYTF. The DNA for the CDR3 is TGTGCCAGCAGCCGGGACGGAGGTTATGGCTACACCTTC.

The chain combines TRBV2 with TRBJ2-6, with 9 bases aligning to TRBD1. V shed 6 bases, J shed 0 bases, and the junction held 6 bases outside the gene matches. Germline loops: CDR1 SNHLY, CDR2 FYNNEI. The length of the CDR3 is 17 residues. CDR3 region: CASSPGQGHSGANVLTF. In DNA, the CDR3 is TGTGCCAGCAGCCCCGGACAGGGGCACTCTGGGGCCAACGTCCTGACTTTC.